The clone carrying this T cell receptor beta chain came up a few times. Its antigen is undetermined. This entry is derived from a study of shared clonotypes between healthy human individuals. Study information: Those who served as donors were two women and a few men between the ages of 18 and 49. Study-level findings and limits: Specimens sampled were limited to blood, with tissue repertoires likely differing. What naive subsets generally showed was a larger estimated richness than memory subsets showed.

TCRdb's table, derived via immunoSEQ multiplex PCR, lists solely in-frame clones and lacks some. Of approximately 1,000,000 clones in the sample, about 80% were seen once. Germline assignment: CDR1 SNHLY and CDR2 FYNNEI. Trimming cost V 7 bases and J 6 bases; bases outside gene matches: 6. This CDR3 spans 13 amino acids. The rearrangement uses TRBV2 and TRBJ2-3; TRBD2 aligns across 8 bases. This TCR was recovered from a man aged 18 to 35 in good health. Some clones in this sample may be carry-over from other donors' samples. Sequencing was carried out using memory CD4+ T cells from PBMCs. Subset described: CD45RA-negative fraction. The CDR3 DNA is TGTGCCAGCACTAGCGGGCGGATTGATACGCAGTATTTT. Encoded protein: CASTSGRIDTQYF.